This TCR beta chain was sequenced during a study of Graves' ophthalmopathy and Graves' hyperthyroidism. Study at large: There was a collection of peripheral blood at initial diagnosis, before any treatment.

The sequenced template was RNA, covering the TCR beta CDR3 region. An initial RT-PCR round employing HTBI primers preceded a second-round multiplex PCR. One entry per CDR3 protein, called by TCRdb with MiXCR from the multiplex PCR reads. This sample carries about 220,000 distinct CDR3 sequences, roughly 21% of them seen once, and the ten largest clones take under 55%. Germline V gene data show CDR1 as SEHNR and CDR2 as FQNEAQ (reference sequence). This CDR3 spans 15 amino acids. Trimming stripped 5 bases from V and 7 bases from J, with 21 bases between. Symptoms, serum thyroxine and TRAb, thyroid ultrasound, and orbital computed tomography formed the diagnostic basis. This clonotype has ten or more counts. Antigen unknown. Study-wide points: With a specificity of around 76% and a sensitivity of 60% to 71%, the model predicted ophthalmopathy progression.

This TCR came from a woman between 50 and 59 years old with Graves' ophthalmopathy. V and J are TRBV7-9 and TRBJ2-7, with D unclear. Input material: peripheral blood. This CDR3 reads CASSLVLSAFKEQYF. The CDR3 bases are TGTGCCAGCAGCCTGGTACTTTCCGCGTTCAAGGAGCAGTACTTC.